These 27 T cell receptor beta chains share one sample of origin, sequenced in a study of T cell changes during pregnancy in multiple sclerosis. Profiled with immunoSEQ multiplex PCR; TCRdb holds only in-frame clones, not every one. This table has over 35,000 clones, around 89% appearing once. The sequences come from CD4+ T cells from peripheral blood mononuclear cells, collected in the second trimester of pregnancy. All receptors come from a female donor with multiple sclerosis, enrolled in a pregnancy study.

The chain recombines TRBV4-3 with TRBJ2-1; weak D call: TRBD1 (5 bases). The germline V gene encodes CDR1 LGHNA and CDR2 YSLEER. Trimming took 3 bases from V and 4 from J, leaving 19 bases between them. This CDR3 contains 17 residues. Here the CDR3 DNA reads TGCGCCAGCAGCCACGCCGCAGGGCAGGGCCGGTACAATGAGCAGTTCTTC. Translating gives CASSHAAGQGRYNEQFF.

The chain joins TRBV4-1 to TRBJ2-7; TRBD2 agrees at 9 bases. CDR1 and CDR2 (germline): MGHRA, YSYEKL. Losses at the gene ends were 4 bases for V and 3 bases for J; bases not matched to a gene: 10. There are 16 residues in the CDR3. CDR3 region: CASSRTPGLAIYEQYF. The CDR3 nucleotides read TGCGCCAGCAGCCGAACTCCCGGACTAGCGATCTACGAGCAGTACTTC.

The chain employs TRBV28 and TRBJ1-3, with no clear D. Per germline, CDR1 MDHEN and CDR2 SYDVKM. V lost 11 bases and J lost 4, with 9 bases in between. This CDR3 has 11 amino acids. The CDR3 loop reads CASQEGNTIYF. In DNA form, the CDR3 reads TGTGCCTCCCAAGAGGGAAACACCATATATTTT. The variable domain in full, completed from reference TRBV28 and TRBJ1-3, reads DVKVTQSSRYLVKRTGEKVFLECVQDMDHENMFWYRQDPGLGLRLIYFSYDVKMKEKGDIPEGYSVSREKKERFSLILESASTNQTSMYLCASQEGNTIYFGEGSWLTVV.

CDR3: CASSEDRDYGYTF. In nucleotides, the CDR3 is TGCGCCAGCAGTGAGGACAGGGACTATGGCTACACCTTC. This chain uses TRBV10-2 with TRBJ1-2, with 7 bases that match TRBD1. CDR3 length: 13 amino acids. With V trimmed by 2 bases and J by 3 bases, 0 bases remained unmatched. Germline V gene data show CDR1 as WSHSY and CDR2 as SAAADI.

This chain links TRBV7-9 with TRBJ2-5, with a weak D call TRBD2 (6 bases). The V end was cut by 4 bases, the J end by 5 bases, with 17 bases between. Germline CDR1 SEHNR, CDR2 FQNEAQ (reference sequence). The CDR3 totals 15 residues. CDR3 DNA sequence: TGTGCCAGCAGCTCCTGGCTGGCTAGCGATGAGACCCAGTACTTC. Its protein product is CASSSWLASDETQYF.

The V call is TRBV29-1, the J call TRBJ1-1; D is possibly TRBD1 (5 bases). The germline V gene has CDR1 SQVTM and CDR2 ANQGSEA. V lost 3 bases and J lost 4, with 6 bases in between. This CDR3 has 11 amino acids. The CDR3 spells CSVDRATEAFF. The CDR3 DNA sequence: TGCAGCGTTGACAGGGCCACTGAAGCTTTCTTT.

The chain uses TRBV2 and TRBJ2-7; tentative D call: TRBD2 (6 bases). The CDR3 has 14 amino acids. V lost 3 bases, J lost 1 base, and 10 bases lay in between. The germline CDR1 and CDR2 sequences are SNHLY and FYNNEI. The CDR3 DNA follows: TGTGCCAGCAGTGAGGTGCGGGGTTCCTACGAGCAGTACTTC. This sequence encodes CASSEVRGSYEQYF. The complete variable domain, with remaining parts taken from reference TRBV2 and TRBJ2-7, reads EPEVTQTPSHQVTQMGQEVILRCVPISNHLYFYWYRQILGQKVEFLVSFYNNEISEKSEIFDDQFSVERPDGSNFTLKIRSTKLEDSAMYFCASSEVRGSYEQYFGPGTRLTVT.

The CDR3 region is CASSLMATTGELFF. The CDR3 DNA sequence: TGTGCCAGCAGCTTAATGGCGACAACCGGGGAGCTGTTTTTT. The J gene is TRBJ2-2, the V gene TRBV7-3; D call uncertain. Trimming took 1 base from V and 5 from J, leaving 8 bases between them. The CDR3 extends over 14 amino acids. CDR1 SGHTA and CDR2 FQGTGA come from the germline V gene. Supplemented by reference TRBV7-3 and TRBJ2-2, the full variable domain reads GAGVSQTPSNKVTEKGKYVELRCDPISGHTALYWYRQSLGQGPEFLIYFQGTGAADDSGLPNDRFFAVRPEGSVSTLKIQRTERGDSAVYLCASSLMATTGELFFGEGSRLTVL.

The chain couples TRBV7-8 to TRBJ2-5; D not certain. The V end was cut by 1 base, the J end by 1 base, with 10 bases between. This CDR3 spans 15 amino acids. Germline values: CDR1 SGHVS, CDR2 FQNEAQ. The CDR3 sequence is CASSLESDSQETQYF. The DNA for the CDR3 is TGTGCCAGCAGCTTAGAAAGTGACTCCCAAGAGACCCAGTACTTC. Variable domain in full (rest from reference TRBV7-8 and TRBJ2-5): GAGVSQSPRYKVAKRGQDVALRCDPISGHVSLFWYQQALGQGPEFLTYFQNEAQLDKSGLPSDRFFAERPEGSVSTLKIQRTQQEDSAVYLCASSLESDSQETQYFGPGTRLLVL.

The chain is built from TRBV29-1 and TRBJ1-1, with 7 bases identical to TRBD1. V lost 7 bases and J lost 0; bases outside the gene matches: 5. From germline, CDR1 is SQVTM and CDR2 ANQGSEA. CDR3 length: 13 residues. This chain's CDR3 is CSGRDSMNTEAFF. The CDR3 DNA follows: TGCAGCGGCCGGGACAGCATGAACACTGAAGCTTTCTTT.

This clone came up a few times. This rearrangement joins TRBV19 to TRBJ1-1, with D tentatively TRBD1 (5 bases). Trimming took off 5 bases at V and 0 bases at J, with 16 bases between the two ends. CDR3 size: 16 residues. CDR1 is LNHDA, CDR2 SQIVND, per germline (reference sequence). The CDR3 coding sequence is TGTGCCAGTAGTCGGTTGGCAGGGCTAATGAACACTGAAGCTTTCTTT. Its translation: CASSRLAGLMNTEAFF.

The chain has TRBV29-1 and TRBJ2-7; D perhaps matches TRBD2 (7 bases). Trimming removed 3 bases at V and 3 bases at J, with 12 bases between. The CDR3 totals 13 residues. In germline, CDR1 is SQVTM, CDR2 ANQGSEA. The CDR3 region is CSVEGGQGYEQYF. The CDR3 DNA sequence: TGCAGCGTTGAGGGGGGGCAGGGCTACGAGCAGTACTTC.

The CDR3 spells CASSVGTSRNEQFF. In nucleotides, the CDR3 is TGTGCCAGCAGCGTAGGGACTAGCAGAAATGAGCAGTTCTTC. The genes are TRBV9 and TRBJ2-1, with 8 bases that match TRBD2. The CDR3 contains 14 residues. CDR1 is SGDLS, CDR2 YYNGEE, per germline. Trimming removed 0 bases from V and 7 bases from J; junction bases left unmatched: 3.

The chain couples TRBV5-5 to TRBJ2-5; 9 bases align to TRBD1. The CDR3 runs to 16 residues. V lost 3 bases to trimming and J lost 5 bases; unmatched junction nucleotides: 11. Germline V gene data show CDR1 as SGHKS and CDR2 as YYEKEE (reference sequence). CDR3 nucleotide sequence: TGTGCCAGCAGCTCCGGGCCGGGACAGGGAGCGGAGACCCAGTACTTC. It is translated as CASSSGPGQGAETQYF. Based on the CDR3 plus reference TRBV5-5 and TRBJ2-5, the full variable domain is DAGVTQSPTHLIKTRGQQVTLRCSPISGHKSVSWYQQVLGQGPQFIFQYYEKEERGRGNFPDRFSARQFPNYSSELNVNALLLGDSALYLCASSSGPGQGAETQYFGPGTRLLVL.

This rearrangement joins TRBV12-5 to TRBJ2-5; no firm D call. In germline, CDR1 is LGHNT, CDR2 FRNRAP. The CDR3 spans 11 residues. Trimming shortened V by 5 bases and J by 5 bases, and 6 bases separated the two germline ends. The chain's CDR3 is CASGVAETQYF. DNA of the CDR3: TGTGCTAGTGGTGTAGCCGAGACCCAGTACTTC.

The gene calls are TRBV7-8 and TRBJ2-5; TRBD1 is a possible D gene (6 bases). The CDR3 extends over 17 amino acids. Germline V CDR1 and CDR2: SGHVS, FQNEAQ. Trimming took 2 bases from V and 4 from J, leaving 20 bases between them. CDR3 nucleotide sequence: TGTGCCAGCAGCTTACTTCCCCTTGTCAGGGGTGGAGAGACCCAGTACTTC. Its translation: CASSLLPLVRGGETQYF. Using reference TRBV7-8 and TRBJ2-5 for the parts outside the CDR3, the full variable domain is GAGVSQSPRYKVAKRGQDVALRCDPISGHVSLFWYQQALGQGPEFLTYFQNEAQLDKSGLPSDRFFAERPEGSVSTLKIQRTQQEDSAVYLCASSLLPLVRGGETQYFGPGTRLLVL.

The chain has TRBV29-1 and TRBJ2-5; D may be TRBD2 (6 bases). V lost 4 bases and J 2 bases, leaving 17 bases between the germline ends. The germline V gene encodes CDR1 SQVTM and CDR2 ANQGSEA. This CDR3 has 15 amino acids. This chain's CDR3 is CSVVLAVAAQETQYF. For the CDR3, the DNA is TGCAGCGTTGTGTTAGCGGTAGCGGCACAAGAGACCCAGTACTTC.

The chain employs TRBV4-1 and TRBJ1-4, with TRBD1 as a possible D gene (6 bases). Trimming pared 0 bases from V and 4 bases from J, leaving 12 bases between. The CDR3 contains 16 residues. CDR1 and CDR2 from the germline V gene are MGHRA and YSYEKL. As DNA, the CDR3 is TGCGCCAGCAGCCAAGATTTAGGACAGATTAATGAAAAACTGTTTTTT. This encodes CASSQDLGQINEKLFF.

J is TRBJ2-7 and V is TRBV2, with 12 bases that match TRBD2. This CDR3 contains 15 residues. Trimming cost V 4 bases and J 1 base; bases outside gene matches: 2. Germline values: CDR1 SNHLY, CDR2 FYNNEI. The CDR3 spells CASSATSGSSYEQYF. The CDR3 DNA follows: TGTGCCAGCAGTGCGACTAGCGGGAGTTCCTACGAGCAGTACTTC.

This chain connects TRBV7-3 to TRBJ2-3; 10 bases line up with TRBD2. This CDR3 has 15 amino acids. CDR1 is SGHTA, CDR2 FQGTGA, per germline. Trimming at V came to 5 bases and at J to 7 bases, leaving 9 bases not matched to a gene. The CDR3 DNA reads TGTGCCAGCAGCCCACTAGCGGGAATACAGAATACGCAGTATTTT. Translation gives CASSPLAGIQNTQYF.

The V call is TRBV7-8, the J call TRBJ2-1; a possible D gene is TRBD2 (5 bases). Germline V gene sequence: CDR1 SGHVS, CDR2 FQNEAQ. The CDR3 extends over 16 amino acids. Trimming took 0 bases from V and 0 from J, leaving 9 bases between them. The CDR3 DNA reads as TGTGCCAGCAGCTTAGCTAGCGTGAGCTCCTACAATGAGCAGTTCTTC. Translated: CASSLASVSSYNEQFF.

The chain has TRBV18 and TRBJ1-5; weak D call: TRBD1 (5 bases). CDR1 is KGHSH and CDR2 is LQKENI in the germline V gene. Trimming took 4 bases from V and 0 from J, leaving 16 bases between them. CDR3 length: 17 amino acids. Here the CDR3 reads CASSHSPGDYSNQPQHF. CDR3 in DNA: TGTGCCAGCTCACATTCCCCGGGGGACTATAGCAATCAGCCCCAGCATTTT.

The J gene is TRBJ2-3, the V gene TRBV6-5; TRBD2 aligns across 8 bases. Germline CDR1 and CDR2: MNHEY and SVGAGI. This CDR3 comprises 16 residues. With V trimmed by 4 bases and J by 1 base, 7 bases remained unmatched. The CDR3 reads CASSSPSGLGTDTQYF. CDR3 nucleotides: TGTGCCAGCAGTTCCCCTAGCGGGTTGGGCACAGATACGCAGTATTTT.

V and J are TRBV29-1 and TRBJ2-5; 11 bases match TRBD2. The junction had 6 bases not matched to a gene; V was cut back by 5 bases and J by 4 bases. The germline V gene encodes CDR1 SQVTM and CDR2 ANQGSEA. CDR3 size: 14 residues. The CDR3 nucleotides are TGCAGCGTTAAGTCTAGCGGGAGGAGAGAGACCCAGTACTTC. It is translated as CSVKSSGRRETQYF.

V is TRBV25-1 and J is TRBJ1-3, with no clear D. The germline V gene has CDR1 MGHDK and CDR2 SYGVNS. CDR3 size: 15 residues. With 3 bases removed from V and 1 base from J, the gap between germline ends came to 10 bases. This CDR3 reads CASSDGVESGNTIYF. The CDR3 DNA follows: TGTGCCAGCAGTGACGGGGTGGAATCTGGAAACACCATATATTTT.

The CDR3 loop reads CASSLDRHQPYYEQYF. DNA for the CDR3: TGTGCCAGCAGCTTAGACAGACACCAACCGTACTACGAGCAGTACTTC. The chain recombines TRBV11-2 with TRBJ2-7; D is undetermined. Germline CDR1 reads SGHAT; CDR2 reads FQNNGV. The V end was cut by 0 bases, the J end by 3 bases, with 15 bases between. This CDR3 spans 16 amino acids.

The chain recombines TRBV6-5 with TRBJ1-2; D possibly corresponds to TRBD1 (5 bases). V gave up 6 bases and J gave up 6 bases, with 14 bases separating them. This CDR3 has 13 residues. The germline V gene has CDR1 MNHEY and CDR2 SVGAGI. The CDR3 reads CASSIRPRDGYTF. CDR3 DNA sequence: TGTGCCAGCAGCATAAGGCCCAGGGATGGCTACACCTTC.